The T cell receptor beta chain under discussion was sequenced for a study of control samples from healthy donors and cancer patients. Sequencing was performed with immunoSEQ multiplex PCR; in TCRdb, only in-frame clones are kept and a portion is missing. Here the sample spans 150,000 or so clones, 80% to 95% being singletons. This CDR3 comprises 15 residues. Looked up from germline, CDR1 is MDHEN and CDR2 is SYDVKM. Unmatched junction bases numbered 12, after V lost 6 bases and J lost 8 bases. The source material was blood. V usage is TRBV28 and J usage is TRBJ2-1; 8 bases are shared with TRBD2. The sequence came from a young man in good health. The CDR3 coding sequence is TGTGCCAGCAGCCCGGGGACTAGTTTTCGGGATGAGCAGTTCTTC. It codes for CASSPGTSFRDEQFF.